This T cell receptor beta chain was recorded in a study of regulatory T cells in long-lasting Graves disease (dated by TCRdb to about 2021). Context from the whole study: Persistent Graves' disease was defined as antithyroid drug treatment for over 5 years with persistently positive TSH receptor autoantibodies. Persistent Graves' disease patients were compared with newly diagnosed Graves' disease patients by peripheral blood TCR sequencing and RNA sequencing. The study took place in China and was registered as a clinical trial. A total of around 35 samples were covered by TCR sequencing, comprising approximately 13 persistent and around 20 newly diagnosed Graves' disease patients. Antithyroid drugs had been taken for approximately 9.7 years on average by persistent Graves' disease patients in the clinical cohort. Broader findings and caveats from the paper: Preferential use of TRBV28, TRBJ1-2 and TRBJ2-5 was observed in persistent disease, whereas TRBV20-1 and TRBJ2-1 were favored in newly diagnosed disease. Persistent patients shared more public clonotypes among themselves (more than 2,500) than newly diagnosed patients did (approximately 870). Compared with newly diagnosed patients, persistent Graves' disease patients had lower TCR Shannon entropy and fewer highly expanded clones, which suggests clonal expansion. Only peripheral blood was studied, because thyroid tissue, the primary lesion, was inaccessible. The authors noted that the small sample size was a limitation that may lower accuracy. Only the TCR beta chain was sequenced and analyzed.

With respect to this clonotype: What this receptor recognizes is not known. The record has no base qualities; no much larger clone is one base away.

Per the publication, the time point label means: persistent/refractory GD, antithyroid drugs over 5 years with positive TRAb. RNA was extracted from PBMCs in TRIzol for both TCR sequencing and RNA sequencing. The diagnosis of Graves' disease followed American Thyroid Association guidelines. Recruitment of patients was carried out at an endocrinology department in Xi'an, China. From each patient, around 9.3 milliliters of peripheral blood was collected into an EDTA anticoagulant tube. PBMCs were isolated by Ficoll Paque Plus density gradient separation without further T cell sorting. An Agilent 2100 Bioanalyzer and agarose gel were used to check RNA quality, and a NanoDrop 2000 was used to measure RNA concentration. The germline V gene (reference sequence) yields DFQATT for CDR1 and SNEGSKA for CDR2. The CDR3 has 14 amino acids, counting the end cysteine and phenylalanine. Solely the CDR3 DNA is kept, with 42 bases framed from the first base.

The library was obtained by multiplex PCR. The reads were generated on an Illumina HiSeq 4000. To build TCR beta libraries, CDR3 regions were amplified by Arm-PCR using iRepertoire HTBI primers. PCR products were gel purified before sequencing. From the authors' description of their analysis: Gene usage analysis of CDR3 amino acid clonotypes relied on the roughly 67 TRBV and around 13 TRBJ segments identified across samples. COPE and FqMerger were used to merge the filtered high-quality paired reads into contigs. BLAST was used to align contigs to the IMGT TRBV, TRBD and TRBJ reference genes, and CDR3 was defined following IMGT. Clonotypes above 0.1% frequency were classified as highly expanded clones. Shannon entropy was used to measure repertoire diversity, and the Gini coefficient was used to measure V-J evenness. Clonotypes shared by more than one individual were considered public. TCRdb took the public reads, trimmed them with fastp at Q25, ran MiXCR for clone calling and kept in-frame beta chains. When rows share a CDR3 protein, they turn into one entry using the most common DNA and genes. The V and J calls and clone size come from TCRdb's table, not from the authors' own analysis. Across this sample there are a few hundred thousand distinct CDR3 sequences, with roughly a fifth seen only once. The ten largest clonotypes hold 14% of the sample.

The chain links TRBV20-1 with TRBJ2-5, and possibly TRBD1, on 6 matching bases. The J call is doubtful: the DNA matches TRBJ2-7 better. This specimen consisted of peripheral blood mononuclear cells (PBMCs), obtained when the disease was refractory, from a patient treated with antithyroid drugs. This clonotype originated in a female donor with Graves disease. The CDR3 region has the sequence CSATGTRNTYEQYF. The DNA reads as follows: TGCAGTGCTACTGGGACACGGAATACCTACGAGCAGTACTTC.